These 24 T cell receptor beta chains share one sample of origin, sequenced in a study of early T cells in non-severe SARS-CoV-2 infection. TCRdb independently ran MiXCR on the 5' RACE reads; one entry per CDR3 protein. The sample lists around 60,000 distinct CDR3 sequences; 12% were seen once. The sequenced material came from whole blood. These receptors were collected from an adult who was a healthcare worker with PCR-confirmed SARS-CoV-2 infection or an uninfected control (not recorded which).

This clonotype has ten or more counts. V and J are TRBV12-3 or TRBV12-4 and TRBJ1-2; 8 nucleotides align to TRBD1. The CDR3 length is 15 residues. The trim removed 5 bases at V and 4 bases at J, leaving 9 bases unmatched. CDR3 DNA: TGTGCCAGCAGTCCACTGACAGGGGTTGCCTATGGCTACACCTTC. Its translation is CASSPLTGVAYGYTF.

The chain joins TRBV4-3 to TRBJ2-5, with D tentatively TRBD1 (5 bases). The CDR3 is 15 residues long. Trimming shortened V by 3 bases and J by 1 base, and 12 bases separated the two germline ends. Germline CDR1 LGHNA, CDR2 YSLEER. The CDR3 is CASSHTETAQETQYF. For the CDR3, the DNA is TGCGCCAGCAGCCACACCGAGACAGCCCAAGAGACCCAGTACTTC.

The chain employs TRBV29-1 and TRBJ1-1; D uncertain. CDR1 and CDR2 from the germline V gene are SQVTM and ANQGSEA. Trimming pared 6 bases from V and 6 bases from J, leaving 11 bases between. The CDR3 runs 11 residues. Written as DNA, the CDR3 is TGCAGCGTGGTGGGGAGGGCTGAAGCTTTCTTT. Residues: CSVVGRAEAFF.

This clonotype appeared many times. The chain combines TRBV11-3 with TRBJ2-7; possible D gene TRBD2, 6 bases. V was cut by 4 bases and J by 7 bases, with 17 bases left in between. CDR1 is SGHNT, CDR2 YENEEA, per germline. The CDR3 loop spans 14 amino acids. Here the CDR3 DNA reads TGTGCCAGCAGCTACCCGCAGGGAGGACGGGAGCAGTACTTC. Translation: CASSYPQGGREQYF.

This clonotype was found a few times. The chain uses TRBV5-1 and TRBJ2-1; 9 nucleotides align to TRBD1. The CDR3 contains 15 residues. J was trimmed by 7 bases and V by 4 bases; bases with no gene match: 9. Germline V gene data show CDR1 as SGHRS and CDR2 as YFSETQ. CDR3 region: CASSQEGTGKNEQFF. The DNA of the CDR3 is TGCGCCAGCAGCCAAGAAGGGACAGGGAAGAATGAGCAGTTCTTC.

The sample holds many counts of this clonotype. This chain connects TRBV29-1 to TRBJ1-4, with 8 nucleotides matching TRBD1. The CDR3 contains 13 residues. V lost 6 bases, J lost 8 bases, and 8 bases stayed unmatched. From germline, CDR1 is SQVTM and CDR2 ANQGSEA. The CDR3 DNA reads TGCAGCGTAGGTGGACAGGGAAGGGAAAAACTGTTTTTT. Amino acid sequence: CSVGGQGREKLFF. The entire variable domain, with the rest obtained from reference TRBV29-1 and TRBJ1-4, is as follows: SAVISQKPSRDICQRGTSLTIQCQVDSQVTMMFWYRQQPGQSLTLIATANQGSEATYESGFVIDKFPISRPNLTFSTLTVSNMSPEDSSIYLCSVGGQGREKLFFGSGTQLSVL.

This clonotype was recorded only once. This rearrangement joins TRBV7-9 to TRBJ2-3; TRBD2 matches 10 bases. After removal of 8 bases from V and 2 bases from J, the junction contained 7 bases not matched to a gene. From germline, CDR1 is SEHNR and CDR2 FQNEAQ (reference sequence). This CDR3 is 15 amino acids long. The CDR3 spells CASYSGREHTDTQYF. The CDR3, as DNA: TGTGCCAGCTACAGCGGGAGGGAACACACAGATACGCAGTATTTT.

This clonotype occurred a few times. The rearrangement uses TRBV6-2 or TRBV6-3 and TRBJ2-7; 8 bases match TRBD1. With 5 bases clipped from V and 2 bases from J, the junction kept 5 bases outside the gene matches. Germline CDR1 MNHEY, CDR2 SVGEGT. The CDR3 totals 14 residues. The chain's CDR3 is CASSITGGTYEQYF. For the CDR3, the DNA is TGTGCCAGCAGTATCACAGGGGGAACCTACGAGCAGTACTTC.

In its sample, this clonotype was seen many times. The chain has TRBV6-1 and TRBJ2-3; 11 positions agree with TRBD2. With V trimmed by 5 bases and J by 4 bases, 2 bases remained unmatched. The CDR3 runs to 14 residues. Germline V gene lookup returns CDR1 MNHNS and CDR2 SASEGT. The CDR3 nucleotides read TGTGCCAGCAGTTCTAGCGGGAGGCCAGATACGCAGTATTTT. It yields the protein CASSSSGRPDTQYF.

The chain employs TRBV11-1 and TRBJ2-7, with 7 bases matching TRBD1. CDR1 is SGHAT and CDR2 is FQDESV in the germline V gene (reference sequence). The junction had 3 bases not matched to a gene; V was cut back by 3 bases and J by 4 bases. The CDR3 covers 13 residues. CDR3 protein: CASSFNRGYEQYF. In DNA, the CDR3 is TGTGCCAGCAGCTTTAACAGGGGATACGAGCAGTACTTC.

V is TRBV4-3 and J is TRBJ2-5, with TRBD1 as a possible D gene (6 bases). Deletions cut 0 bases from V and 5 bases from J, with 16 bases between. The CDR3 has 16 residues. Germline V gene data show CDR1 as LGHNA and CDR2 as YSLEER. The CDR3 nucleotides read TGCGCCAGCAGCCAAGATAGAAACAGAGGGGGTGAGACCCAGTACTTC. As protein: CASSQDRNRGGETQYF.

This clonotype was counted many times. The rearrangement joins TRBV3-1 to TRBJ1-4; TRBD1 matches 10 bases. The V and J ends lost 0 bases and 8 bases, in that order; junction bases with no gene match: 6. Germline lookup yields CDR1 LGHDT and CDR2 YNNKEL (reference sequence). CDR3 length: 16 amino acids. The CDR3 bases are TGTGCCAGCAGCCAAGACACCGGGACAGGGGTGGAAAAACTGTTTTTT. The encoded protein is CASSQDTGTGVEKLFF.

The table lists this clonotype with a few counts. This chain links TRBV10-3 with TRBJ1-1; possibly TRBD1 for D (5 bases). This CDR3 is 15 amino acids long. Trimming shortened V by 0 bases and J by 1 base, and 9 bases separated the two germline ends. Germline lookup yields CDR1 ENHRY and CDR2 SYGVKD. DNA for the CDR3: TGTGCCATCAGTGAGTCAGCAGGGACGAACACTGAAGCTTTCTTT. It translates to CAISESAGTNTEAFF.

This clonotype was counted a few times. The V gene is TRBV15, the J gene TRBJ2-1; D call uncertain. V was pared by 4 bases and J by 9 bases, with 13 bases between. The CDR3 contains 13 residues. CDR1 is LNHNV, CDR2 YYDKDF, per germline (reference sequence). Here the CDR3 DNA reads TGTGCCACCAGCACAGGTGACCTGAGTGAGCAGTTCTTC. It translates to CATSTGDLSEQFF.

This clonotype was observed many times. The chain has TRBV29-1 and TRBJ2-3; 7 bases agree with TRBD2. Germline V gives CDR1 SQVTM, CDR2 ANQGSEA. The CDR3 extends over 14 amino acids. J was trimmed by 6 bases and V by 2 bases; bases with no gene match: 8. The DNA of the CDR3 is TGCAGCGTTGAATGGGCTAGCGGTCGGGATACGCAGTATTTT. Translating it yields CSVEWASGRDTQYF.

This clonotype was seen repeatedly, ten times or more. The chain employs TRBV10-2 and TRBJ2-7, with 8 bases that match TRBD1. J was trimmed by 7 bases and V by 5 bases; bases with no gene match: 4. The germline V gene encodes CDR1 WSHSY and CDR2 SAAADI. This CDR3 contains 12 residues. The CDR3 region has the DNA TGCGCCAGCAGTCTCAGGGGGCGGGAGCAGTACTTC. This translates into CASSLRGREQYF.

The chain is built from TRBV29-1 and TRBJ2-7; D remains unclear. Germline CDR1 SQVTM, CDR2 ANQGSEA. The V end lost 6 bases, the J end lost 1 base, and 16 bases lay between the germline ends. The CDR3 is 14 amino acids. The chain's CDR3 is CSVLTPMASYEQYF. The DNA for the CDR3 is TGCAGCGTCCTGACACCGATGGCGTCCTACGAGCAGTACTTC.

This clonotype was seen many times. This rearrangement joins TRBV27 to TRBJ2-3; 12 nucleotides align to TRBD2. V lost 5 bases to trimming and J lost 6 bases; unmatched junction nucleotides: 18. Per the germline V gene, CDR1 is MNHEY and CDR2 is SMNVEV (reference sequence). The CDR3 sequence is 19 residues long. The CDR3 region has the DNA TGTGCCAGCAGTCTTACCCCGACTAGCGGGAGCCTTCTAGGGGATACGCAGTATTTT. It codes for CASSLTPTSGSLLGDTQYF.

This clonotype appeared many times. The CDR3 DNA follows: TGCAGCGCTTATAGCGGGAGGCATTACTACGAGCAGTACTTC. Translated: CSAYSGRHYYEQYF. The V gene is TRBV29-1, the J gene TRBJ2-7; 10 bases fit TRBD2. Trimming removed 7 bases from V and 3 bases from J; junction bases left unmatched: 9. The CDR3 extends over 14 amino acids. Germline V lookup: CDR1 SQVTM, CDR2 ANQGSEA.

This chain uses TRBV5-1 with TRBJ1-2; the D is unclear. The length of the CDR3 is 16 residues. Trimming stripped 9 bases from V and 2 bases from J, with 23 bases between. The V gene's germline CDR1 is SGHRS and CDR2 YFSETQ. The CDR3 coding sequence is TGCGCCACCCAGGCCGGACCGAGGGAAACGAACTATGGCTACACCTTC. This sequence encodes CATQAGPRETNYGYTF. The variable domain in full, with the rest retrieved from reference TRBV5-1 and TRBJ1-2, is KAGVTQTPRYLIKTRGQQVTLSCSPISGHRSVSWYQQTPGQGLQFLFEYFSETQRNKGNFPGRFSGRQFSNSRSEMNVSTLELGDSALYLCATQAGPRETNYGYTFGSGTRLTVV.

This clonotype came up many times. The rearrangement joins TRBV5-6 to TRBJ1-5; the D gene is possibly TRBD1 (5 bases). CDR1 is SGHDT and CDR2 is YYEEEE in the germline V gene. The CDR3 runs 14 residues. V was shortened by 0 bases and J by 3 bases, with 7 bases between the two germline ends. CDR3 region: CASSLGQLNQPQHF. The DNA of the CDR3 is TGTGCCAGCAGCTTGGGACAGCTCAATCAGCCCCAGCATTTT. Full variable domain (remainder filled in from reference TRBV5-6 and TRBJ1-5): DAGVTQSPTHLIKTRGQQVTLRCSPKSGHDTVSWYQQALGQGPQFIFQYYEEEERQRGNFPDRFSGHQFPNYSSELNVNALLLGDSALYLCASSLGQLNQPQHFGDGTRLSIL.

This clonotype came up many times. The V and J genes are TRBV11-2 and TRBJ2-7, with TRBD1 matching over 7 bases. Germline V lookup: CDR1 SGHAT, CDR2 FQNNGV. CDR3 size: 17 residues. V shed 1 base, J shed 0 bases, and the junction held 9 bases outside the gene matches. The CDR3 region has the DNA TGTGCCAGCAGCTTAGTGGTCAGGGGACAGAGCTCCTACGAGCAGTACTTC. Translating it yields CASSLVVRGQSSYEQYF.

The chain joins TRBV28 to TRBJ2-7; D uncertain. Trimming pared 2 bases from V and 5 bases from J, leaving 10 bases between. CDR1 and CDR2 from the germline V gene are MDHEN and SYDVKM. This CDR3 is 13 amino acids long. The CDR3 here is CASSLDALNEQYF. CDR3 coding DNA: TGTGCCAGCAGTTTAGATGCCCTGAACGAGCAGTACTTC.

This chain's CDR3 is CSASGLAGAGSAYEQYF. CDR3 nucleotide sequence: TGCAGTGCTAGTGGACTAGCGGGAGCGGGGTCAGCATACGAGCAGTACTTC. The chain is built from TRBV20-1 and TRBJ2-7; 13 bases agree with TRBD2. Trimming removed 3 bases from V and 4 bases from J; junction bases left unmatched: 12. The germline V gene has CDR1 DFQATT and CDR2 SNEGSKA (reference sequence). The CDR3 is 17 residues long.